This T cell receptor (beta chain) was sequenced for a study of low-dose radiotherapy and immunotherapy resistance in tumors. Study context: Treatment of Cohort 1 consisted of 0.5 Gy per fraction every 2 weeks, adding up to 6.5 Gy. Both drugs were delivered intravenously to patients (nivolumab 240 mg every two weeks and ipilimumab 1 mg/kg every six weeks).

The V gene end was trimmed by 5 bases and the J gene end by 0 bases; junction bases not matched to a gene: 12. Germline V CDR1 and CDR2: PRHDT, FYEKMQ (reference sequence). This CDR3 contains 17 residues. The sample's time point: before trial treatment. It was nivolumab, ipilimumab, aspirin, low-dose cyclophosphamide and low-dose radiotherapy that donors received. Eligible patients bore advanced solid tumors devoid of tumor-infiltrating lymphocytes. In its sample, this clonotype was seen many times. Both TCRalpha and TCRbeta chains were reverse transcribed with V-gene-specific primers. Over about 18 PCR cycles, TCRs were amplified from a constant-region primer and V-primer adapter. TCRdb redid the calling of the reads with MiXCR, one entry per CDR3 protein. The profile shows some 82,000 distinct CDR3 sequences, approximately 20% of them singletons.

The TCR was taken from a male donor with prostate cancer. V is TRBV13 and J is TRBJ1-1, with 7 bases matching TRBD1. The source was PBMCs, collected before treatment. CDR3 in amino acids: CASSVYRGASVNTEAFF. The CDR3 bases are TGTGCCAGCAGCGTCTACAGGGGCGCTAGCGTGAACACTGAAGCTTTCTTT.